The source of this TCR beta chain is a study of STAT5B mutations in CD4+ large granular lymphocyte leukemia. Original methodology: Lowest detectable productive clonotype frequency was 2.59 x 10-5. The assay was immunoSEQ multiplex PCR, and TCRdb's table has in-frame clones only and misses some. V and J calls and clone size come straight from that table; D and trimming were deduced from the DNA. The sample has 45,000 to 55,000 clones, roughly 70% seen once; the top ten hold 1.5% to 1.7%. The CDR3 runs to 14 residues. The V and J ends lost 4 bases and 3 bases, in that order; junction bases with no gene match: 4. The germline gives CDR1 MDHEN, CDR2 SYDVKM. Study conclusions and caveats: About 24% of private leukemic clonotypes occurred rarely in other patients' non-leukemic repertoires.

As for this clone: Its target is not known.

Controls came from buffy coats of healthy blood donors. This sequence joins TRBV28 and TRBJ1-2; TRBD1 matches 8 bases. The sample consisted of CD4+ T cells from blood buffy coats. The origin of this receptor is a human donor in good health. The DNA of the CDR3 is TGTGCCAGCAGTTCCTACAGGGGGGACTATGGCTACACCTTC. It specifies CASSSYRGDYGYTF.